This T cell receptor (beta chain) was sequenced during a study of beta chain features in type 1 diabetes. The wider study: Cells sorted and examined across all samples totaled approximately 100,000,000.

Expressed TCRB transcripts were sequenced because the isolated RNA had all been reverse transcribed beforehand. TCRdb's table, derived via immunoSEQ multiplex PCR, lists solely in-frame clones and lacks some. The table records 350,000 to 450,000 clones, approximately 14% of them present only once. The CDR3 sequence is 13 residues long. V lost 4 bases and J lost 5, with 11 bases in between. The germline CDR1 and CDR2 sequences are LGHNA and YSLEER. The sample comprised naive CD4+ T cells from blood. This chain uses TRBV4-3 with TRBJ1-1; D unclear. The TCR originated in a man aged 25 to 40 in good health. CDR3 sequence reads: CASSRHKWTEAFF. Written as DNA, the CDR3 is TGCGCCAGCAGCCGCCATAAGTGGACTGAAGCTTTCTTT.